This is a list of T cell receptor beta chains from one sample in a study of blood T cell repertoires in COVID-19. Data came from immunoSEQ multiplex PCR; TCRdb stores just in-frame clones and leaves some out. The data hold under 150,000 clones, with about 84% observed a single time. Sequenced sample: peripheral blood. Receptors were obtained from a man in his forties or fifties with acute or convalescent COVID-19. Both conserved end residues are part of each CDR3. Each record gives: clone size, J gene, V gene, D gene, CDR3 protein, CDR3 DNA. A D gene is named only where the DNA matches it firmly. Not all rows give a size; the values are once, few, many and, for expanded clones, a class.

>-|TRBJ1-6|TRBV5-1|-
CASSLAGYDYNSPLHF
TGCGCCAGCAGCTTGGCAGGGTACGATTATAATTCACCCCTCCACTTT
>once|TRBJ1-6|TRBV13|-
CASSFRGGETSSPLHF
TGTGCCAGCAGCTTTAGGGGGGGCGAGACCAGTTCACCCCTCCACTTT
>-|TRBJ1-5|TRBV5-1|TRBD1
CASSLGGTGSNQPQHF
TGCGCCAGCAGCTTGGGGGGGACAGGGAGCAATCAGCCCCAGCATTTT
>many|TRBJ1-5|TRBV4-1|-
CASSQDPGDQPQHF
TGCGCCAGCAGCCAAGATCCAGGGGATCAGCCCCAGCATTTT
>-|TRBJ2-3|TRBV3-1/TRBV3-2|-
CASSQDGLALSTDTQYF
TGTGCCAGCAGCCAAGATGGGCTAGCGCTGAGCACAGATACGCAGTATTTT
>-|TRBJ1-6|TRBV11-1|-
CASSWDTDNSPLHF
TGTGCCAGCTCTTGGGACACGGATAATTCACCCCTCCACTTT
>few|TRBJ2-7|TRBV30|TRBD1
CAWSAVGTGKYEQYF
TGTGCCTGGAGTGCGGTTGGGACAGGGAAGTACGAGCAGTACTTC
>once|TRBJ2-3|TRBV4-2|-
CASSQEKELAGTDTQYF
TGTGCCAGCAGCCAAGAAAAGGAACTAGCCGGAACAGATACGCAGTATTTT
>-|TRBJ2-5|TRBV6-6|TRBD2
CASSRGTSGGPTPQETQYF
TGTGCCAGCAGTCGAGGGACTAGCGGGGGCCCAACCCCCCAAGAGACCCAGTACTTC
>-|TRBJ2-5|TRBV5-1|TRBD2
CASSSSPGGIQETQYF
TGCGCCAGCAGCTCCTCCCCGGGGGGGATCCAAGAGACCCAGTACTTC
>once|TRBJ1-1|TRBV30|-
CASYSGPSGTEAFF
TGTGCCTCCTACTCCGGACCCTCAGGGACTGAAGCTTTCTTT
>once|TRBJ1-4|TRBV4-1|-
CASSQDLGLGEKLFF
TGCGCCAGCAGCCAAGATCTCGGGTTGGGTGAAAAACTGTTTTTT
>-|TRBJ2-2|TRBV24-1|-
CATSALRTGELFF
TGTGCCACCAGTGCCCTCAGAACCGGGGAGCTGTTTTTT
>-|TRBJ2-3|TRBV10-2|-
CASRDRAGRDTQYF
TGCGCCAGCCGGGACCGGGCGGGAAGAGATACGCAGTATTTT
>-|TRBJ1-1|TRBV5-1|TRBD1
CASSLQGIGEAFF
TGCGCCAGCAGCTTACAGGGGATCGGTGAAGCTTTCTTT
>once|TRBJ1-5|TRBV10-3|-
CAISVGDFGQPQHF
TGTGCCATCAGTGTCGGGGACTTCGGGCAGCCCCAGCATTTT
>-|TRBJ1-2|TRBV10-3|TRBD1
CASARQGTNYGYTF
TGTGCCTCAGCTAGACAGGGAACTAACTATGGCTACACCTTC
>-|TRBJ1-1|TRBV10-3|TRBD1
CAISDATGYNTEAFF
TGTGCCATCAGTGACGCGACAGGGTATAACACTGAAGCTTTCTTT
>-|TRBJ2-7|TRBV7-9|TRBD1
CASNDGQGPSEQYF
TGTGCCAGCAACGATGGACAGGGGCCCTCCGAGCAGTACTTC
>-|TRBJ1-1|TRBV5-1|-
CASSLWRASEAFF
TGCGCCAGCAGCTTGTGGAGGGCAAGTGAAGCTTTCTTT
>-|TRBJ1-4|TRBV30|-
CAWSNREKLFF
TGTGCCTGGAGTAACAGAGAAAAACTGTTTTTT
>-|TRBJ1-2|TRBV27|TRBD1
CASRGAQGAKDYGYTF
TGTGCCAGCCGAGGGGCTCAGGGGGCAAAGGACTATGGCTACACCTTC
>-|TRBJ2-7|TRBV7-9|-
CASSFRSSRETYEQYF
TGTGCCAGCAGCTTTCGATCGTCAAGGGAGACCTACGAGCAGTACTTC
>-|TRBJ1-6|TRBV19|-
CASIQSGAYNSPLHF
TGTGCCAGTATCCAGTCCGGGGCCTATAATTCACCCCTCCACTTT
>-|TRBJ1-1|TRBV27|TRBD1
CASRGQGGIVGAEAFF
TGTGCCAGCAGGGGACAGGGAGGTATTGTTGGGGCTGAAGCTTTCTTT
>-|TRBJ2-5|TRBV7-2|-
CASSLVVGQETQYF
TGTGCCAGCAGCTTAGTGGTCGGCCAAGAGACCCAGTACTTC
>few|TRBJ1-5|TRBV19|TRBD1
CASSRGTEVNQPQHF
TGTGCCAGTAGTAGAGGGACAGAAGTCAATCAGCCCCAGCATTTT
>few|TRBJ1-4|TRBV5-1|TRBD1
CASSLEDRGELFF
TGCGCCAGCAGCTTGGAAGACAGGGGAGAACTGTTTTTT
>-|TRBJ2-1|TRBV10-3|-
CAISKDREQFF
TGTGCCATCAGTAAAGACAGGGAGCAGTTCTTC
>-|TRBJ2-1|TRBV3-1/TRBV3-2|TRBD1
CASSRGTGGYNEQFF
TGTGCCAGCAGCCGCGGGACAGGCGGCTACAATGAGCAGTTCTTC
>-|TRBJ2-1|TRBV4-1|TRBD1
CASSQGDRGFYNEQFF
TGCGCCAGCAGCCAAGGGGACAGGGGGTTTTACAATGAGCAGTTCTTC
>-|TRBJ1-2|TRBV9|TRBD1
CASSVGDRGGGYTF
TGTGCCAGCAGCGTAGGAGACAGGGGTGGTGGCTACACCTTC
>-|TRBJ2-3|TRBV5-8|-
CASSLAGMESDTQYF
TGTGCCAGCAGCTTGGCGGGGATGGAGTCAGATACGCAGTATTTT
>-|TRBJ1-2|TRBV27|TRBD1
CASSLDRGRDGYTF
TGTGCCAGCAGTTTGGACAGGGGAAGGGATGGCTACACCTTC
>-|TRBJ2-2|TRBV5-5|TRBD2
CASSLERGVGTGELFF
TGTGCCAGCAGCTTGGAGCGGGGGGTTGGCACCGGGGAGCTGTTTTTT
>-|TRBJ2-7|TRBV7-9|TRBD2
CASSPAAGAPYEQYF
TGTGCCAGCAGCCCAGCAGCGGGGGCCCCCTACGAGCAGTACTTC
>-|TRBJ2-7|TRBV18|-
CASSPYAELGLGEQYF
TGTGCCAGCTCACCATATGCGGAGCTGGGGCTGGGTGAGCAGTACTTC
>once|TRBJ1-2|TRBV2|TRBD1
CASRDRDYGYTF
TGTGCCAGCCGGGACAGGGACTATGGCTACACCTTC
>-|TRBJ1-3|TRBV19|-
CASVQEIAGNTIYF
TGTGCCAGTGTCCAGGAAATTGCTGGAAACACCATATATTTT
>few|TRBJ1-3|TRBV12-3/TRBV12-4|-
CASSESSGNTIYF
TGTGCCAGCAGCGAGTCTTCAGGAAACACCATATATTTT
>-|TRBJ1-6|TRBV28|-
CASSPLLNSPLHF
TGTGCCAGCAGCCCTTTACTTAATTCACCCCTCCACTTT
>-|TRBJ2-7|TRBV5-1|TRBD1
CASSSSGQSSYEQYF
TGCGCCAGCAGCTCTTCGGGACAGTCCTCCTACGAGCAGTACTTC
>-|TRBJ2-1|TRBV24-1|-
CATSGKVGHEQFF
TGTGCCACCAGTGGAAAGGTGGGGCATGAGCAGTTCTTC
>-|TRBJ1-1|TRBV7-9|-
CASSSRGTEAFF
TGTGCCAGCAGCTCCAGGGGCACTGAAGCTTTCTTT
>few|TRBJ1-4|TRBV29-1|TRBD1
CSVSTGTTNEKLFF
TGCAGCGTATCGACAGGGACAACTAATGAAAAACTGTTTTTT
>-|TRBJ1-5|TRBV2|-
CASTSGQNQPQHF
TGTGCCAGCACCTCTGGACAGAATCAGCCCCAGCATTTT
>-|TRBJ1-5|TRBV5-4|-
CASSFGGEGQPQHF
TGTGCCAGCAGCTTCGGGGGGGAGGGTCAGCCCCAGCATTTT
>-|TRBJ2-1|TRBV12-5|TRBD2
CASGLLTVAGGGNEQFF
TGTGCTAGTGGTTTGCTGACCGTAGCGGGGGGGGGCAATGAGCAGTTCTTC
>-|TRBJ2-1|TRBV5-1|-
CASSLAGGSRAYNEQFF
TGCGCCAGCAGCTTGGCGGGGGGCTCGAGGGCCTACAATGAGCAGTTCTTC
>-|TRBJ2-3|TRBV5-8|-
CASNRQVSLRGTQYF
TGTGCCAGCAACCGACAGGTCTCCCTCCGCGGTACGCAGTATTTT
>few|TRBJ2-1|TRBV28|-
CASSLGGARNEQFF
TGTGCCAGCAGTTTGGGGGGGGCGAGGAATGAGCAGTTCTTC
>few|TRBJ1-4|TRBV19|-
CASSISFKGGRSNEKLFF
TGTGCCAGTAGTATAAGTTTCAAGGGCGGGAGATCTAATGAAAAACTGTTTTTT
>-|TRBJ2-3|TRBV5-1|TRBD1
CASSWRGQALDTQYF
TGCGCCAGCAGCTGGCGGGGACAGGCATTAGATACGCAGTATTTT
>once|TRBJ2-7|TRBV28|-
CASSSPGSSYEQYF
TGTGCCAGCAGTTCCCCGGGGAGCTCCTACGAGCAGTACTTC